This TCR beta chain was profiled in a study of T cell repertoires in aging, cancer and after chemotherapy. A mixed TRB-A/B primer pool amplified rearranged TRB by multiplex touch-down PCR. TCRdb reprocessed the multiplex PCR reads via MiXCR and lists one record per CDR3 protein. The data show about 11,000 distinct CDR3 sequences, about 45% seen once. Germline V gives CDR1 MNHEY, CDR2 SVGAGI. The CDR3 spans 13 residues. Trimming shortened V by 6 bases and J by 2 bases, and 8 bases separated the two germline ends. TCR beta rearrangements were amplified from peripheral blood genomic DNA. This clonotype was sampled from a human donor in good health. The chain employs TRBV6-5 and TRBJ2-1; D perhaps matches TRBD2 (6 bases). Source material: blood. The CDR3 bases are TGTGCCAGCAGGCCGGGGGCCTACAATGAGCAGTTCTTC. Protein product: CASRPGAYNEQFF.